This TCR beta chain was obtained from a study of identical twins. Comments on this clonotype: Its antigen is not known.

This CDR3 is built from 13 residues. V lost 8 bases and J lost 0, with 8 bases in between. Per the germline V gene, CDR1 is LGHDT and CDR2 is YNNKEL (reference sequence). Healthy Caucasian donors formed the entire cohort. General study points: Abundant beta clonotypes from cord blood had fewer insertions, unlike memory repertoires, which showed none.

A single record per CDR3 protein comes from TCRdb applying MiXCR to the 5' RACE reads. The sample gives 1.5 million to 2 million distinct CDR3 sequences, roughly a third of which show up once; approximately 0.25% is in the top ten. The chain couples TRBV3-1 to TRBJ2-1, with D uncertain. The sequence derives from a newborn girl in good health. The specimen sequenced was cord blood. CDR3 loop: CASRFSSYNEQFF. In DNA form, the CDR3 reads TGTGCCAGCCGGTTTAGCTCCTACAATGAGCAGTTCTTC.